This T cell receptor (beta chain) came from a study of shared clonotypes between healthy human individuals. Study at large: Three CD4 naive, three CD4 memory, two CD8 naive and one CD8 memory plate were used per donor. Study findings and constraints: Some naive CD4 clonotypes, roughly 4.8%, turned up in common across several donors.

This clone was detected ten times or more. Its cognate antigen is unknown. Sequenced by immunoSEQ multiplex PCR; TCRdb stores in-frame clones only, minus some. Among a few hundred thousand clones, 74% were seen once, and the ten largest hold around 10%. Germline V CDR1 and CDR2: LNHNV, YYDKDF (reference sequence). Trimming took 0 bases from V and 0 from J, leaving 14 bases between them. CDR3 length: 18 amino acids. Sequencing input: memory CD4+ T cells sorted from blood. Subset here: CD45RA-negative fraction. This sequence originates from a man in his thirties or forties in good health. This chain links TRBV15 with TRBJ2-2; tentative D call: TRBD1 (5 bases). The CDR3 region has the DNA TGTGCCACCAGCAGAGATCTCTGGGGCCGATCGAACACCGGGGAGCTGTTTTTT. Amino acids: CATSRDLWGRSNTGELFF.